The sample holds many counts of the clone carrying this T cell receptor (beta chain). The antigen remains undetermined. The data were obtained in a study of T cells after yellow fever vaccination. Points from the study as a whole: Booster samples showed a return of most primary-vaccination clones (about 97% CD4, 88% CD8).

From the 5' RACE reads, TCRdb called clonotypes with MiXCR, one entry per CDR3 protein. The sample contains over 110,000 distinct CDR3 sequences, roughly 8% of which appear only once. The germline gives CDR1 SGHDT, CDR2 YYEEEE. V gave up 4 bases and J gave up 0 bases; unmatched junction bases: 7. The CDR3 covers 16 residues. The receptor was derived from a man aged 30 to 39 who received the YFV17D yellow fever vaccine. V gene TRBV5-6 combines with J gene TRBJ2-7, with 10 bases matching TRBD1. The sequencing here drew on CD4+ T cells sorted from PBMCs, taken 5 days after the yellow fever booster vaccination. Written as DNA, the CDR3 is TGTGCCAGCAGCGACAGGGGGCGAAGAAGCTCCTACGAGCAGTACTTC. Protein: CASSDRGRRSSYEQYF.